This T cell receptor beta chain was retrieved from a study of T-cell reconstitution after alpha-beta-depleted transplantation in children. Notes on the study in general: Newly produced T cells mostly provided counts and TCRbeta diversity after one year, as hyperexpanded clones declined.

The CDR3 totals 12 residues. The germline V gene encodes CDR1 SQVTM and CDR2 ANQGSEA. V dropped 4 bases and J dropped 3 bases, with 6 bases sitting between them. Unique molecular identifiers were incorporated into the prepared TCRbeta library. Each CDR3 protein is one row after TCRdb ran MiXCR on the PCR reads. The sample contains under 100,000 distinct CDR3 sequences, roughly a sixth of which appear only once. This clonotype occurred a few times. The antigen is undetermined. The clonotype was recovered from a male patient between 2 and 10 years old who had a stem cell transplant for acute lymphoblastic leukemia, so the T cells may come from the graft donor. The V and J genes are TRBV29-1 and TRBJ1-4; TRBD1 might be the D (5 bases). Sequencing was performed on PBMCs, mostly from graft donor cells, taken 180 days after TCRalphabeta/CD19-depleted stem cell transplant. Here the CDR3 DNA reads TGCAGCGTTGTAGGGGCTAATGAAAAACTGTTTTTT. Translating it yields CSVVGANEKLFF. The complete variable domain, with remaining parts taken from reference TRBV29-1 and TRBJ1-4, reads SAVISQKPSRDICQRGTSLTIQCQVDSQVTMMFWYRQQPGQSLTLIATANQGSEATYESGFVIDKFPISRPNLTFSTLTVSNMSPEDSSIYLCSVVGANEKLFFGSGTQLSVL.